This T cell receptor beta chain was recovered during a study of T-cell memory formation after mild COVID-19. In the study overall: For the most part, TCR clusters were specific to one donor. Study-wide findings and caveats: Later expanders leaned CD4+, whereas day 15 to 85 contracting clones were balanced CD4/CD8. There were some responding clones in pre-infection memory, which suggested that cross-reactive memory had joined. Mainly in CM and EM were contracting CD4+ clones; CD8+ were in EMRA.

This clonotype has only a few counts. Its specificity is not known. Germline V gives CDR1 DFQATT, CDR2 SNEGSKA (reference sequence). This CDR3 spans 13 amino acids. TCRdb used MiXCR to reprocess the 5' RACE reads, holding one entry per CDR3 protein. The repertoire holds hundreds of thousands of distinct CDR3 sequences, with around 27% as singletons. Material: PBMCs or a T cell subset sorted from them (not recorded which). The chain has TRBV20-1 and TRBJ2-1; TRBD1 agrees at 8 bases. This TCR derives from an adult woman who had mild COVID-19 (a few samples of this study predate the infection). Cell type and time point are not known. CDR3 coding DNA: TGCAGCGAGCAGGGGGCCTCCTACAATGAGCAGTTCTTC. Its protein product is CSEQGASYNEQFF.